These T cell receptor beta chains were read from a single sample in a study of T cell responses to AZD1222 COVID-19 vaccine. Produced via immunoSEQ multiplex PCR; TCRdb's table is partial and in-frame only. Of about 140,000 clones listed, roughly 93% are singletons. Sample: peripheral blood, taken 28 days after the second AZD1222 dose. The receptor set was obtained from an adult who received the AZD1222 COVID-19 vaccine. Both conserved end residues are part of each CDR3. The D gene is left open where the match is weak. Rows give clone size only sometimes, using once, few, many, or a class for an expanded clone.

length,V,J,size,D,DNA,CDR3
15,TRBV19,TRBJ2-1,-,TRBD2,TGTGCCAGTAGTATGAGCGGGGGGAAATACAATGAGCAGTTCTTC,CASSMSGGKYNEQFF
16,TRBV3-1/TRBV3-2,TRBJ1-1,-,-,TGTGCCAGCAGCCTCCAACCAGGATTTGAGAACACTGAAGCTTTCTTT,CASSLQPGFENTEAFF
15,TRBV30,TRBJ1-1,-,TRBD1,TGTGCCTGGAGTACCGGGACAGGGGTCAACACTGAAGCTTTCTTT,CAWSTGTGVNTEAFF
14,TRBV7-9,TRBJ2-3,-,-,TGTGCCAGCAGCTTAGAACTAGCCGCAGATACGCAGTATTTT,CASSLELAADTQYF
15,TRBV3-1/TRBV3-2,TRBJ2-7,-,-,TGTGCCAGCAGCCAACTAGGGGGGGTAGCCTACGAGCAGTACTTC,CASSQLGGVAYEQYF
15,TRBV5-1,TRBJ1-6,-,TRBD1,TGCGCCAGCAGCTTGGGACAGGGGCTTTCCTCACCCCTCCACTTT,CASSLGQGLSSPLHF
15,TRBV19,TRBJ2-7,once,-,TGTGCCAGTAGCCCCCGGCCCGTGGCCTCCTACGAGCAGTACTTC,CASSPRPVASYEQYF
15,TRBV11-2,TRBJ2-3,-,TRBD2,TGTGCCAGCAGAAAACTAGCGGGGGGGCCGGATACGCAGTATTTT,CASRKLAGGPDTQYF
14,TRBV19,TRBJ1-5,once,-,TGTGCCAGTAGTAAACAGGGTGGCAATCAGCCCCAGCATTTT,CASSKQGGNQPQHF
12,TRBV10-3,TRBJ1-1,once,TRBD1,TGTGCCATCAGTTTAGGGACAGCGGAAGCTTTCTTT,CAISLGTAEAFF
19,TRBV14,TRBJ1-2,-,TRBD1,TGTGCCAGCAGCCAAGATAGTTTAATCGGGACAGGGAACGTGGATGGCTACACCTTC,CASSQDSLIGTGNVDGYTF
16,TRBV28,TRBJ1-2,-,-,TGTGCCAGCAGTTTACAACAAGCTACAGGGTACTATGGCTACACCTTC,CASSLQQATGYYGYTF
15,TRBV5-6,TRBJ2-5,-,TRBD2,TGTGCCAGCAGCTCCCGGACTAGCCCCCAAGAGACCCAGTACTTC,CASSSRTSPQETQYF
14,TRBV5-6,TRBJ2-5,-,TRBD2,TGTGCCAGCAGCTTCGGGACTAGCGCGCAGACCCAGTACTTC,CASSFGTSAQTQYF
14,TRBV6-5,TRBJ1-3,once,TRBD1,TGTGCCAGCCTGACAGGGGCGCCGCGGAACACCATATATTTT,CASLTGAPRNTIYF
14,TRBV7-6,TRBJ1-2,-,-,TGTGCCAGCAGCTTAACGGACAGTGGTTATGGCTACACCTTC,CASSLTDSGYGYTF